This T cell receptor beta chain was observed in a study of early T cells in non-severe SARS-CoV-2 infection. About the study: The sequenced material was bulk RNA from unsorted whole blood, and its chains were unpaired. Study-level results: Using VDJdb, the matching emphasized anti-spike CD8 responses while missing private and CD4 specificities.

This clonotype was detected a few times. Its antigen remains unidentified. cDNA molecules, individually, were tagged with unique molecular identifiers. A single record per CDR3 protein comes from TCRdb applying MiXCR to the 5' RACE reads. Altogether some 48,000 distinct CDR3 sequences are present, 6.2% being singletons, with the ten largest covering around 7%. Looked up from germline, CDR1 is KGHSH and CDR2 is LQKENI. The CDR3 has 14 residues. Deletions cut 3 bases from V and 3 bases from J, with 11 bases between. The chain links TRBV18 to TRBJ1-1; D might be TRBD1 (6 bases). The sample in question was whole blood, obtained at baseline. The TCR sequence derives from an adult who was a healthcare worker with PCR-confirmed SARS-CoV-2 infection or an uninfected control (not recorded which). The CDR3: CASSPAGGDTEAFF. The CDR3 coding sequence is TGTGCCAGCTCACCCGCTGGGGGCGACACTGAAGCTTTCTTT.